A single count supports the clone carrying this T cell receptor (beta chain). The authors divided CD4+ cells into CD45RA+ naive and CD45RA-negative memory subsets. The sample is drawn from a study of shared clonotypes between healthy human individuals. At the level of the study: The study used three CD4 naive, three CD4 memory, two CD8 naive and one CD8 memory plate per donor.

Looked up from germline, CDR1 is MNHNS and CDR2 is SASEGT. V lost 3 bases to trimming and J lost 5 bases, with 19 bases between them. The CDR3 runs to 16 residues. Produced via immunoSEQ multiplex PCR; TCRdb's table is partial and in-frame only. The sample lists more than 2,000,000 clones, 80% to 95% occurring once. The TCR comes from a young man in good health. Some clones in this sample may be carry-over from other donors' samples. Sequenced input: naive CD4+ T cells from PBMCs. Subset defined: CD45RA+ positively selected. J is TRBJ1-1 and V is TRBV6-1, with D perhaps matching TRBD1 (6 bases). The CDR3, as DNA: TGTGCCAGCAGTGATCGAGGGGGGGGCTTGGGAACTGAAGCTTTCTTT. It yields the protein CASSDRGGGLGTEAFF.